The 17 T cell receptor beta chains presented below share a single source sample, sequenced in a study. TCRdb itself ran the RT-PCR reads through MiXCR, one entry per CDR3 protein. The sample includes about 680,000 distinct CDR3 sequences, 12% to 15% of them seen just once. Specimen: memory CD4+ T cells from blood. Receptor source: a female donor in good health, serving as a healthy control.

This clonotype was detected a few times. The V gene is TRBV7-3, the J gene TRBJ2-1, with 14 positions matching TRBD2. V dropped 5 bases and J dropped 9; count of bases not matched to a gene: 0. Per germline, CDR1 SGHTA and CDR2 FQGTGA. The CDR3 extends over 13 amino acids. The CDR3 region has the DNA TGTGCCAGCAGCGGGACTAGCGGGAGTGAGCAGTTCTTC. It specifies CASSGTSGSEQFF.

This clonotype has at least ten counts. J is TRBJ2-1 and V is TRBV12-3 or TRBV12-4; TRBD1 might be the D (5 bases). There are 13 residues in the CDR3. The V end lost 5 bases, the J end lost 6 bases, and 11 bases lay between the germline ends. CDR3 DNA sequence: TGTGCCAGCAGTGTCGACCAGGGCAATGAGCAGTTCTTC. It specifies CASSVDQGNEQFF.

This clonotype was seen ten or more times. This sequence joins TRBV7-6 and TRBJ2-1; no definite D call. This CDR3 contains 13 residues. Between the trimmed V and J ends, which lost 4 bases and 10 bases, there was a span of 14 bases. Germline CDR1 is SGHVS and CDR2 is FNYEAQ. This CDR3 is CASSSQQSGEQFF. The DNA for the CDR3 is TGTGCCAGCAGCTCCCAACAGAGTGGGGAGCAGTTCTTC.

The chain is built from TRBV5-8 and TRBJ1-5, with 10 bases lining up with TRBD1. Germline CDR1 and CDR2: SGHTS and YDEGEE. This CDR3 has 17 amino acids. V gave up 1 base and J gave up 3 bases; unmatched junction bases: 7. This CDR3 is CASSLTGTGVSNQPQHF. CDR3 nucleotides: TGTGCCAGCAGCTTGACCGGGACAGGGGTGTCCAATCAGCCCCAGCATTTT.

The V and J genes are TRBV9 and TRBJ1-2, with D maybe TRBD1 (5 bases). The CDR3 loop spans 15 amino acids. Germline CDR1 SGDLS, CDR2 YYNGEE. V gave up 3 bases and J gave up 2 bases, with 14 bases separating them. DNA of the CDR3: TGTGCCAGCAGCGCCCGGGTTACAGGAAACTATGGCTACACCTTC. This encodes CASSARVTGNYGYTF.

Regarding this clonotype: A much larger clone is a single base away; this may be a read error. This chain links TRBV29-1 with TRBJ2-4; D gene unclear. CDR1 and CDR2 from the germline V gene are SQVTM and ANQGSEA. The CDR3 runs 11 residues. CDR3 in amino acids: CSATVQNFQYF. The CDR3 DNA sequence: TGCAGCGCTACTGTACAAAACTTTCAGTACTTC.

In this sample, this clonotype turned up a few times. V and J are TRBV6-5 and TRBJ2-3; no clear D gene. V gave up 2 bases and J gave up 2 bases, with 11 bases separating them. From germline, CDR1 is MNHEY and CDR2 SVGAGI. This CDR3 comprises 15 residues. CDR3 protein: CASSYSPHNTDTQYF. The CDR3 DNA follows: TGTGCCAGCAGTTACAGCCCGCATAACACAGATACGCAGTATTTT.

This clonotype was seen a few times. This rearrangement joins TRBV6-5 to TRBJ1-6, with 7 positions matching TRBD1. Per the germline V gene, CDR1 is MNHEY and CDR2 is SVGAGI. V lost 2 bases, J lost 10 bases, and 5 bases stayed unmatched. The CDR3 length is 14 residues. In nucleotides, the CDR3 is TGTGCCAGCAGTTACGAGGGGGCTCGATCACCCCTCCACTTT. Translation gives CASSYEGARSPLHF.

V usage is TRBV7-8 and J usage is TRBJ1-2; D possibly corresponds to TRBD1 (5 bases). Germline V gene sequence: CDR1 SGHVS, CDR2 FQNEAQ. The CDR3 covers 15 residues. V lost 4 bases to trimming and J lost 3 bases, with 15 bases between them. The CDR3 DNA sequence: TGTGCCAGCAGCTCTACCACCGGGACTGACTATGGCTACACCTTC. This translates into CASSSTTGTDYGYTF.

This clonotype appeared a few times. The CDR3 coding sequence is TGCAGCGTGACGGACAGGGGGTTTGAAAAACTGTTTTTT. Translated, it gives CSVTDRGFEKLFF. The chain is built from TRBV29-1 and TRBJ1-4; 10 bases fit TRBD1. In germline, CDR1 is SQVTM, CDR2 ANQGSEA. Trimming took 6 bases from V and 7 from J; bases not matched to a gene: 5. The CDR3 extends over 13 amino acids.

This clonotype has at least ten counts. V usage is TRBV29-1 and J usage is TRBJ2-1; D remains ambiguous. This CDR3 contains 10 residues. Germline assignment: CDR1 SQVTM and CDR2 ANQGSEA. Trimming stripped 0 bases from V and 10 bases from J, with 4 bases between. The CDR3 region is CSVEDVEQFF. The CDR3, as DNA: TGCAGCGTTGAAGATGTCGAGCAGTTCTTC.

CDR3 region: CASGPLPESGGLEAFF. CDR3 bases: TGTGCCAGCGGGCCGCTCCCCGAATCAGGGGGCCTTGAAGCTTTCTTT. This rearrangement joins TRBV12-3 or TRBV12-4 to TRBJ1-1; 8 bases line up with TRBD1. Trimming at V came to 8 bases and at J to 7 bases, leaving 18 bases not matched to a gene. CDR3 length equals 16 residues.

The V gene is TRBV28, the J gene TRBJ1-2; no clear D gene. The CDR3 has 12 residues. With 2 bases removed from V and 7 bases from J, the gap between germline ends came to 8 bases. Germline V gene sequence: CDR1 MDHEN, CDR2 SYDVKM. The CDR3 is CASSLTVFGYTF. The CDR3 nucleotides read TGTGCCAGCAGTTTAACAGTGTTTGGCTACACCTTC.

This clonotype was seen a single time. The chain links TRBV4-3 to TRBJ2-7; D is unresolved. The germline CDR1 and CDR2 sequences are LGHNA and YSLEER. The CDR3 contains 15 residues. Trimming pared 4 bases from V and 0 bases from J, leaving 13 bases between. CDR3 region: CASSRSAATSYEQYF. The DNA for the CDR3 is TGCGCCAGCAGCCGCTCTGCGGCCACCTCCTACGAGCAGTACTTC.

The V gene is TRBV4-2, the J gene TRBJ2-1; D may be TRBD2 (5 bases). Germline loops: CDR1 LGHNA, CDR2 YNFKEQ. Trimming left V 0 bases short and J 5 bases short, with 17 bases between. This CDR3 has 17 amino acids. The CDR3 loop reads CASSQEIFGGRNNEQFF. The DNA of the CDR3 is TGTGCCAGCAGCCAAGAAATTTTCGGCGGGCGCAACAATGAGCAGTTCTTC.

Concerning this clonotype: As the CDR3 is not closed by the conserved phenylalanine or tryptophan, this likely results from a read error. It is unclear where the CDR3 begins or ends on the DNA, so no DNA is shown, and the CDR3 is as TCRdb lists it. V and J are TRBV28 and TRBJ2-3. The CDR3 spans 9 residues, counting both ends. From germline, CDR1 is MDHEN and CDR2 SYDVKM. CDR3 in amino acids: CASSWGTGY.

This rearrangement joins TRBV18 to TRBJ2-2; maybe TRBD1 (5 bases). CDR1 is KGHSH, CDR2 LQKENI, per germline. V was trimmed by 1 base and J by 0 bases, leaving 15 bases between them. This CDR3 has 18 residues. CDR3 sequence (DNA): TGTGCCAGCTCACCACGGGTATTGCAGGGCACGAACACCGGGGAGCTGTTTTTT. It encodes CASSPRVLQGTNTGELFF.